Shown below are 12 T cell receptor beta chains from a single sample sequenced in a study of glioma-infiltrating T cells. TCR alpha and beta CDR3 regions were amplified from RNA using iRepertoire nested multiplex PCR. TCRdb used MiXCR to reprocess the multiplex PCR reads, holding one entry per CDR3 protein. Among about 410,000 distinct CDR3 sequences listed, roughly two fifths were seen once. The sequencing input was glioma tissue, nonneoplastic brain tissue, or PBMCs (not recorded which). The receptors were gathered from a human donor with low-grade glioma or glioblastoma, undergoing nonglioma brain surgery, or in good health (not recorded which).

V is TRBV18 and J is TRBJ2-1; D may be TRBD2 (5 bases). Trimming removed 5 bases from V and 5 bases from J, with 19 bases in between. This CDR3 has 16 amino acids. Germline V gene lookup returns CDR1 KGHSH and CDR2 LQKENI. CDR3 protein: CASSYVGLLRDNEQFF. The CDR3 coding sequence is TGTGCCAGCTCATATGTCGGACTGCTAAGAGACAATGAGCAGTTCTTC.

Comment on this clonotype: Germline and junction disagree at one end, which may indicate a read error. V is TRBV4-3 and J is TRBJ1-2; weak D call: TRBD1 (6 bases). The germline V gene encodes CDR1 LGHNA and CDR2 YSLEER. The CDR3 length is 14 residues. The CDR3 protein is CANSQAGRGYGYTF. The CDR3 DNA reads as TGCGCCAACAGCCAAGCGGGCAGGGGATATGGCTACACCTTC.

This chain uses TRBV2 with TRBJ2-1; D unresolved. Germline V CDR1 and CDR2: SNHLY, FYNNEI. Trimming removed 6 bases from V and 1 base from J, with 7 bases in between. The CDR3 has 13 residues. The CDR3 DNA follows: TGTGCCAGCAGGGCTGTTTCCTACAATGAGCAGTTCTTC. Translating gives CASRAVSYNEQFF.

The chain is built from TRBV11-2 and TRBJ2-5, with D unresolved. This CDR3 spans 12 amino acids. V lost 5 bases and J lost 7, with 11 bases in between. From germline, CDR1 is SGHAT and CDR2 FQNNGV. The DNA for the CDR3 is TGTGCCAGCAGCCAACAATCGGGGACCCAGTACTTC. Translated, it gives CASSQQSGTQYF.

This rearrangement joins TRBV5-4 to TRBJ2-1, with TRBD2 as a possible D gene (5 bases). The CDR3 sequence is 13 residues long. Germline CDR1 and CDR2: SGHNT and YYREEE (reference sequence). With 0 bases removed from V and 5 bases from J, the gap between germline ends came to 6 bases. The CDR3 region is CASSLEADNEQFF. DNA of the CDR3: TGTGCCAGCAGCTTGGAAGCGGACAATGAGCAGTTCTTC.

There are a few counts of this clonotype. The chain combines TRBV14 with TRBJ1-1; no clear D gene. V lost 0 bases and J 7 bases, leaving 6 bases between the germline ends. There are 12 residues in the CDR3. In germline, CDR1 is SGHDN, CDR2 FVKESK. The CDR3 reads CASSQDGFEAFF. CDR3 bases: TGTGCCAGCAGCCAAGATGGCTTTGAAGCTTTCTTT.

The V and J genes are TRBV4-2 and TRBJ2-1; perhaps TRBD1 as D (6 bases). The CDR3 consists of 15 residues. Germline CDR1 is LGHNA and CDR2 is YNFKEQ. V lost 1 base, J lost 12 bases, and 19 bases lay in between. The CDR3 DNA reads TGTGCCAGCAGCCAAGGTCCAGGGACAACAGATACGCAGTTCTTC. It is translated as CASSQGPGTTDTQFF.

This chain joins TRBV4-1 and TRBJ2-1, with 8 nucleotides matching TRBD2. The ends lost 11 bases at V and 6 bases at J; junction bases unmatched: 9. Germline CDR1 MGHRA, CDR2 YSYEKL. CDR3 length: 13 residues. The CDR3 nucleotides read TGCGCCTCCGGAGGACTAGCCGTCAATGAGCAGTTCTTC. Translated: CASGGLAVNEQFF.

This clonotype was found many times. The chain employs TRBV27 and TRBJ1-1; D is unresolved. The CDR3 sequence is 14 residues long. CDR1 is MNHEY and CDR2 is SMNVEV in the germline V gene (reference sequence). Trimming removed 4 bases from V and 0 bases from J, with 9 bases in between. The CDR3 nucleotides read TGTGCCAGCAGTTCTCACAACATGAACACTGAAGCTTTCTTT. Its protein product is CASSSHNMNTEAFF.

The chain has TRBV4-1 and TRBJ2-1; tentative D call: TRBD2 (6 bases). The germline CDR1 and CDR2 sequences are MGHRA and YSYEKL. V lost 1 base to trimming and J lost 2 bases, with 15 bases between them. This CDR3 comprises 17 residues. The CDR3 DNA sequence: TGCGCCAGCAGCCAAGGGGGATACGGGAGACCCTACAATGAGCAGTTCTTC. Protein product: CASSQGGYGRPYNEQFF.

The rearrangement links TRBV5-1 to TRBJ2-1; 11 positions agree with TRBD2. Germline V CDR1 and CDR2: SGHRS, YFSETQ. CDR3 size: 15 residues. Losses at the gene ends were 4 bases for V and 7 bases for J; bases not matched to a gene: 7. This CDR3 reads CASSLTSGSVNEQFF. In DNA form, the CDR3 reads TGCGCCAGCAGCCTCACTAGCGGGAGCGTTAATGAGCAGTTCTTC.

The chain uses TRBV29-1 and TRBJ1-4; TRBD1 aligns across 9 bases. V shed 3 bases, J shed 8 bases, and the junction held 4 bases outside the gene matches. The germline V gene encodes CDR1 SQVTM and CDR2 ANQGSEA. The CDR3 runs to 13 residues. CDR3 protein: CSVDWTGDEKLFF. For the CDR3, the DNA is TGCAGCGTTGATTGGACAGGGGACGAAAAACTGTTTTTT.